The sequence of this T cell receptor beta chain was determined in a study of T cells after yellow fever vaccination. CDR3 length: 15 residues. From germline, CDR1 is MGHRA and CDR2 YSYEKL. TCRdb passed the 5' RACE reads through MiXCR, listing each CDR3 protein once. The repertoire holds 100,000 to 150,000 distinct CDR3 sequences, with roughly 8.2% as singletons. Ten or more counts support this clonotype. At one of its ends the junction is not consistent with the germline gene, which may arise from a read error. This rearrangement joins TRBV4-1 to TRBJ2-1; D tentatively fits TRBD1 or TRBD2 (5 bases each). This clonotype originated in a man aged 18-30 years who received the YFV17D yellow fever vaccine. The source was CD8+ T cells sorted from PBMCs, collected on the day of the yellow fever booster vaccination. This CDR3 reads CASTQPGPRGSEQFF. As DNA, the CDR3 is TGCGCCAGCACCCAACCGGGACCCCGAGGTAGTGAGCAGTTCTTC.